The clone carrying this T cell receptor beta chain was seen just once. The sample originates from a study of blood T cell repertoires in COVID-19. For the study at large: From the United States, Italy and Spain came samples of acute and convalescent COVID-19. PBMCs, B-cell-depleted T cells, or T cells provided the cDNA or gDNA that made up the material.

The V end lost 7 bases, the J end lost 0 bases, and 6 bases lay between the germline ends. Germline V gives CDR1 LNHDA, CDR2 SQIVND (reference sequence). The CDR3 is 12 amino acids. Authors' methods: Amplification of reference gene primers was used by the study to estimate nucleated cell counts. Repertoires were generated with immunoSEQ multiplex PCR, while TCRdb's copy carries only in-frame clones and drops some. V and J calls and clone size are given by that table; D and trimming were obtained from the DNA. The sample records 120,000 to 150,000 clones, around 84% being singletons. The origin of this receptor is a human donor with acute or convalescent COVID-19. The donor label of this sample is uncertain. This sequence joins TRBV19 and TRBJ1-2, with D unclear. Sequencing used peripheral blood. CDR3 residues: CASKTPNYGYTF. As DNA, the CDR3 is TGTGCCAGTAAGACACCTAACTATGGCTACACCTTC. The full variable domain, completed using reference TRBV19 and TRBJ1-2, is DGGITQSPKYLFRKEGQNVTLSCEQNLNHDAMYWYRQDPGQGLRLIYYSQIVNDFQKGDIAEGYSVSREKKESFPLTVTSAQKNPTAFYLCASKTPNYGYTFGSGTRLTVV.